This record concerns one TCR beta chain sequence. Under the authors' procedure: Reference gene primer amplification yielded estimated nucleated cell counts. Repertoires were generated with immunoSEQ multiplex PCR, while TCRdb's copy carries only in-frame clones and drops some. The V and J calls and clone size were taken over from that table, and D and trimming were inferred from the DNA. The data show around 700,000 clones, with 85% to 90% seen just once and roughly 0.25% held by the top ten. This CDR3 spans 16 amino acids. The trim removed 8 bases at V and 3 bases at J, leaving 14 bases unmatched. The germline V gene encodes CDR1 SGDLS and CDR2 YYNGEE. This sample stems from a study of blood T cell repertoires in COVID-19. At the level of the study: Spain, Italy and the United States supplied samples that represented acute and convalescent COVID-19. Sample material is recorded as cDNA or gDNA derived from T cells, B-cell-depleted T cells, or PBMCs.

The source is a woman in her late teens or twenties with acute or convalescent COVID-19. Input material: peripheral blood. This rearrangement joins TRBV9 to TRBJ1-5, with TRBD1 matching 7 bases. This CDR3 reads CASDHPGTEFNQPQHF. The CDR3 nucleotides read TGTGCCAGTGACCACCCCGGGACAGAGTTCAATCAGCCCCAGCATTTT. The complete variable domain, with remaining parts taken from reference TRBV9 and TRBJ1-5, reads DSGVTQTPKHLITATGQRVTLRCSPRSGDLSVYWYQQSLDQGLQFLIQYYNGEERAKGNILERFSAQQFPDLHSELNLSSLELGDSALYFCASDHPGTEFNQPQHFGDGTRLSIL.